The T cell receptor beta chain described here comes from a study of metastatic and nonmetastatic thyroid tumors. Whole-study results and caveats: Reportedly, malignant thyroid tumors had significantly higher TCR beta diversity than benign nodules, in blood and tumor.

MiXCR was used by TCRdb to re-call the PCR reads. Altogether 10,000 to 15,000 clones are present, around 30% being singletons, with the ten largest covering over 9.5%. The germline CDR1 and CDR2 sequences are SGHRS and YFSETQ. The CDR3 extends over 15 amino acids. No treatment of any kind had been given to any patient before thyroid surgery. The sample holds many counts of this clone. What it binds is unknown. An end of the junction differs from the germline gene, which may be a read error. The chain joins TRBV5-1 to TRBJ2-7, with D possibly TRBD2 on 6 matching bases. The sample was tumor tissue. The receptor was derived from a female donor with papillary thyroid cancer or a benign thyroid nodule (not recorded which). Some clones in this sample may be carry-over from other donors' samples. CDR3 residues: CASSWFSGSSYGQYF. The CDR3 bases are TGCGCCAGCAGCTGGTTTAGCGGCTCCTCCTACGGGCAGTACTTC.